The 23 T cell receptor beta chains listed next were all sequenced from one sample in a study of blood T cell repertoires in COVID-19. Assay used: immunoSEQ multiplex PCR; TCRdb lists only in-frame clones, some missing. The table shows 98,000 or so clones, with about 86% occurring only once. The specimen was peripheral blood. These receptors were collected from a woman in her sixties or seventies in a cohort sampled during active or convalescent COVID-19.

The CDR3 DNA reads as TGTGCCAGCAGCTTGGAAGGGGCACCTATTTCACCCCTCCACTTT. Its translation: CASSLEGAPISPLHF. The chain combines TRBV5-8 with TRBJ1-6, with a tentative D call TRBD1 (5 bases). V was pared by 0 bases and J by 9 bases, with 13 bases between. CDR1 is SGHTS, CDR2 YDEGEE, per germline. The CDR3 runs 15 residues. The complete variable domain, with remaining parts taken from reference TRBV5-8 and TRBJ1-6, reads EAGVTQSPTHLIKTRGQQATLRCSPISGHTSVYWYQQALGLGLQFLLWYDEGEERNRGNFPPRFSGRQFPNYSSELNVNALELEDSALYLCASSLEGAPISPLHFGNGTRLTVT.

The rearrangement joins TRBV5-4 to TRBJ2-1, with TRBD2 matching over 7 bases. Germline loops: CDR1 SGHNT, CDR2 YYREEE (reference sequence). Trimming at V came to 4 bases and at J to 7 bases, leaving 20 bases not matched to a gene. The CDR3 length is 18 residues. CDR3 coding DNA: TGTGCCAGCAGCCCTTTCTTCCCTCGGCGGGAGATAGGGAATGAGCAGTTCTTC. This codes for CASSPFFPRREIGNEQFF.

The chain uses TRBV28 and TRBJ1-1; TRBD1 aligns across 7 bases. The V segment lost 5 bases and the J segment 4 bases; nucleotides outside the gene matches: 1. Germline lookup yields CDR1 MDHEN and CDR2 SYDVKM. This CDR3 spans 12 amino acids. The CDR3 reads CASSRQGTEAFF. The DNA of the CDR3 is TGTGCCAGCAGTAGACAGGGCACTGAAGCTTTCTTT.

The chain is built from TRBV7-3 and TRBJ1-1; TRBD1 might be the D (6 bases). Germline V gives CDR1 SGHTA, CDR2 FQGTGA. There are 18 residues in the CDR3. V was clipped by 5 bases and J by 0 bases, with 22 bases between them. CDR3 nucleotide sequence: TGTGCCAGCAGCCGAACCCCATGGGACACGGACCTGAACACTGAAGCTTTCTTT. This codes for CASSRTPWDTDLNTEAFF. The full variable domain, its missing parts supplied by reference TRBV7-3 and TRBJ1-1, is GAGVSQTPSNKVTEKGKYVELRCDPISGHTALYWYRQSLGQGPEFLIYFQGTGAADDSGLPNDRFFAVRPEGSVSTLKIQRTERGDSAVYLCASSRTPWDTDLNTEAFFGQGTRLTVV.

The sample holds a few counts of this clone. The chain carries TRBV19 and TRBJ1-2; D ambiguous. The CDR3 extends over 14 amino acids. The V gene lost 7 bases and the J gene lost 0 bases, with 12 bases spanning the gap. Germline CDR1 is LNHDA and CDR2 is SQIVND (reference sequence). CDR3 loop: CASTPTLANYGYTF. The CDR3 DNA is TGTGCCAGTACCCCCACCTTAGCTAACTATGGCTACACCTTC.

This clone was picked up one time. V gene TRBV18 combines with J gene TRBJ2-1; TRBD2 might be the D (6 bases). CDR3 size: 12 residues. Trimming pared 4 bases from V and 9 bases from J, leaving 10 bases between. CDR1 is KGHSH, CDR2 LQKENI, per germline. The CDR3 protein is CASSRLDSEQFF. In nucleotides, the CDR3 is TGTGCCAGCTCACGACTAGATAGTGAGCAGTTCTTC.

This clone appeared a single time. This chain connects TRBV3-1 (or the pseudogene TRBV3-2) to TRBJ1-4; possible D gene TRBD1, 6 bases. V was shortened by 0 bases and J by 8 bases, with 13 bases between the two germline ends. Germline CDR1 and CDR2: LGHDT and YNNKEL (reference sequence). CDR3 length: 15 residues. The chain's CDR3 is CASSQDQGFYEKLFF. CDR3 coding DNA: TGTGCCAGCAGCCAAGATCAGGGGTTTTACGAAAAACTGTTTTTT.

The J gene is TRBJ2-7, the V gene TRBV14; D is unresolved. Germline CDR1 reads SGHDN; CDR2 reads FVKESK. Trimming removed 4 bases at V and 0 bases at J, with 10 bases between. The CDR3 loop spans 14 amino acids. The CDR3 loop reads CASSPSASSYEQYF. The CDR3 nucleotides are TGTGCCAGCAGCCCGAGCGCCAGCTCCTACGAGCAGTACTTC.

The genes are TRBV6-5 and TRBJ2-3, with TRBD1 as a possible D gene (5 bases). V lost 2 bases and J lost 2, with 11 bases in between. There are 15 residues in the CDR3. Per germline, CDR1 MNHEY and CDR2 SVGAGI. The CDR3 DNA sequence: TGTGCCAGCAGTTACAGGGGTGGGAACACAGATACGCAGTATTTT. Its protein product is CASSYRGGNTDTQYF.

The chain couples TRBV5-1 to TRBJ1-2; maybe TRBD1 (6 bases). CDR3 length: 14 residues. Trimming pared 0 bases from V and 7 bases from J, leaving 13 bases between. Germline V gene data show CDR1 as SGHRS and CDR2 as YFSETQ. CDR3 sequence reads: CASSLGQGIRGYTF. DNA for the CDR3: TGCGCCAGCAGCTTGGGTCAGGGGATCCGTGGCTACACCTTC.

The chain combines TRBV19 with TRBJ1-3, with D possibly TRBD1 on 5 matching bases. V lost 8 bases and J lost 3, with 14 bases in between. Germline loops: CDR1 LNHDA, CDR2 SQIVND (reference sequence). The CDR3 length is 14 residues. CDR3 residues: CASSSKGFGNTIYF. CDR3 nucleotide sequence: TGTGCCAGTTCTTCGAAGGGGTTTGGAAACACCATATATTTT.

The V call is TRBV6-4, the J call TRBJ1-3; D gene ambiguous. Trimming took 6 bases from V and 2 from J, leaving 14 bases between them. This CDR3 has 15 residues. Germline V gene sequence: CDR1 MRHNA, CDR2 SNTAGT. The DNA for the CDR3 is TGTGCCAGCAGCGGGGTGAGTCTTACTGGAAACACCATATATTTT. Amino acids: CASSGVSLTGNTIYF.

In its sample, this clone was seen a few times. The chain recombines TRBV6-4 with TRBJ1-1; D is possibly TRBD1 (6 bases). Germline values: CDR1 MRHNA, CDR2 SNTAGT. The CDR3 spans 15 residues. V shed 6 bases and J shed 0 bases, with 14 bases lying between them. The CDR3 here is CASREQGLMNTEAFF. CDR3 DNA: TGTGCCAGCAGGGAACAGGGTCTTATGAACACTGAAGCTTTCTTT.

The V call is TRBV5-5, the J call TRBJ1-1; weak D call: TRBD1 (6 bases). The CDR3 is 15 residues long. Trimming removed 4 bases from V and 0 bases from J, with 13 bases in between. In germline, CDR1 is SGHKS, CDR2 YYEKEE (reference sequence). The CDR3 DNA reads TGTGCCAGCAGCCTGGACAGCCTCATGAACACTGAAGCTTTCTTT. This gives the protein CASSLDSLMNTEAFF.

V and J are TRBV6-1 and TRBJ1-1, with D tentatively TRBD1 (6 bases). V gave up 2 bases and J gave up 8 bases, with 9 bases separating them. The germline gives CDR1 MNHNS, CDR2 SASEGT. The CDR3 loop spans 12 amino acids. CDR3 in DNA: TGTGCCAGCAGTGAATGGGGGGGCGAAGCTTTCTTT. This encodes CASSEWGGEAFF.

The CDR3 loop is CASSTTGYGQPQHF. CDR3 in DNA: TGTGCCAGTAGTACGACAGGGTACGGTCAGCCCCAGCATTTT. The chain employs TRBV19 and TRBJ1-5, with 7 bases that match TRBD1. The CDR3 runs 14 residues. CDR1 is LNHDA, CDR2 SQIVND, per germline (reference sequence). V trimming: 4 bases; J trimming: 6 bases; junction bases outside the gene matches: 6.

The V gene is TRBV6-5, the J gene TRBJ1-2; D unclear. The germline gives CDR1 MNHEY, CDR2 SVGAGI. The CDR3 sequence is 12 residues long. Trimming took off 5 bases at V and 8 bases at J, with 12 bases between the two ends. The CDR3, as DNA: TGTGCCAGCAGTCCGAGGGAGGCGGGCTACACCTTC. Protein product: CASSPREAGYTF.

The chain employs TRBV7-3 and TRBJ2-1; 7 bases match TRBD2. Germline CDR1 reads SGHTA; CDR2 reads FQGTGA. With 5 bases clipped from V and 0 bases from J, the junction kept 7 bases outside the gene matches. The CDR3 runs 16 residues. The CDR3 sequence is CASSLNSGSSYNEQFF. CDR3 nucleotide sequence: TGTGCCAGCAGCCTGAATAGCGGGTCCTCCTACAATGAGCAGTTCTTC.

The rearrangement uses TRBV2 and TRBJ2-7; D is undetermined. Per the germline V gene, CDR1 is SNHLY and CDR2 is FYNNEI. The V and J ends lost 6 bases and 2 bases respectively, with 8 bases between them. This CDR3 comprises 12 residues. Here the CDR3 reads CASRELPYEQYF. The CDR3 DNA is TGTGCCAGCAGGGAACTCCCCTACGAGCAGTACTTC.

The DNA for the CDR3 is TGTGCCTGGAGTGTGAAACGCGCGGGGGGTAGCTATGGCTACACCTTC. Encoded protein: CAWSVKRAGGSYGYTF. J is TRBJ1-2 and V is TRBV30; perhaps TRBD1 as D (5 bases). The germline CDR1 and CDR2 sequences are GTSNPN and SVGIG (reference sequence). Deletions cut 0 bases from V and 4 bases from J, with 18 bases between. The CDR3 is 16 residues long. Using reference TRBV30 and TRBJ1-2 for the parts outside the CDR3, the full variable domain is SQTIHQWPATLVQPVGSPLSLECTVEGTSNPNLYWYRQAAGRGLQLLFYSVGIGQISSEVPQNLSASRPQDRQFILSSKKLLLSDSGFYLCAWSVKRAGGSYGYTFGSGTRLTVV.

J is TRBJ2-3 and V is TRBV27, with 7 nucleotides matching TRBD1. Germline V gene sequence: CDR1 MNHEY, CDR2 SMNVEV (reference sequence). J gave up 1 base and V 1 base, and 2 bases lay outside the gene matches. The CDR3 loop spans 15 amino acids. Here the CDR3 reads CASSLWGQRTDTQYF. In nucleotides, the CDR3 is TGTGCCAGCAGTTTATGGGGACAGCGCACAGATACGCAGTATTTT.

The chain links TRBV5-1 to TRBJ1-1; D is unresolved. V lost 1 base to trimming and J lost 1 base, with 8 bases between them. CDR1 and CDR2 from the germline V gene are SGHRS and YFSETQ. The CDR3 has 14 amino acids. The CDR3 DNA reads TGCGCCAGCAGCTTGACACCCCAGAACACTGAAGCTTTCTTT. The encoded protein is CASSLTPQNTEAFF.

V usage is TRBV5-5 and J usage is TRBJ1-6; TRBD1 matches 8 bases. The CDR3 is 14 amino acids. Germline V lookup: CDR1 SGHKS, CDR2 YYEKEE (reference sequence). V trimming: 3 bases; J trimming: 8 bases; junction bases outside the gene matches: 4. CDR3 coding DNA: TGTGCCAGCAGCTCGACAGGGGCGGATTCACCCCTCCACTTT. Protein: CASSSTGADSPLHF.